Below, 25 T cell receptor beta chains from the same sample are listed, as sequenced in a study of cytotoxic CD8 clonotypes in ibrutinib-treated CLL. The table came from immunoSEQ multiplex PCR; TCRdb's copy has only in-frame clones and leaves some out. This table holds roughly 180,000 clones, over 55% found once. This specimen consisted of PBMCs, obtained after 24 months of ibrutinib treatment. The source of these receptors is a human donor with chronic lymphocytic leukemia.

The CDR3 protein is CASTRGGNEQYF. CDR3 in DNA: TGTGCCAGCACCCGAGGGGGGAACGAGCAGTACTTC. The chain employs TRBV5-6 and TRBJ2-7; either TRBD1 or TRBD2 may supply D (6 bases each). This CDR3 is built from 12 residues. V was cut by 6 bases and J by 5 bases, with 12 bases left in between. Germline V gene sequence: CDR1 SGHDT, CDR2 YYEEEE.

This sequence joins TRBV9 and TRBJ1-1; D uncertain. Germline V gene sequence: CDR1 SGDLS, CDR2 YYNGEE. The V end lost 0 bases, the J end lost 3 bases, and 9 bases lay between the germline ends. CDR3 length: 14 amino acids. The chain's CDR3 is CASSVVGRDTEAFF. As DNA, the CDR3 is TGTGCCAGCAGCGTAGTCGGAAGGGACACTGAAGCTTTCTTT.

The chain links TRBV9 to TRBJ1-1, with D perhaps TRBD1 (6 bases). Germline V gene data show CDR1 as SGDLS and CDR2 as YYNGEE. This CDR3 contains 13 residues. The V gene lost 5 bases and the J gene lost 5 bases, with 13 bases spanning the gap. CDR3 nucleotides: TGTGCCAGCAGGGCTAACACAGGGACTGAAGCTTTCTTT. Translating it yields CASRANTGTEAFF. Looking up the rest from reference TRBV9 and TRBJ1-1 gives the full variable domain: DSGVTQTPKHLITATGQRVTLRCSPRSGDLSVYWYQQSLDQGLQFLIQYYNGEERAKGNILERFSAQQFPDLHSELNLSSLELGDSALYFCASRANTGTEAFFGQGTRLTVV.

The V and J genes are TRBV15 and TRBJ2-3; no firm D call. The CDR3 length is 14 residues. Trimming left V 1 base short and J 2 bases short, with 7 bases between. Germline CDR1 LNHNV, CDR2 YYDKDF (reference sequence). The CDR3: CATSRADPTDTQYF. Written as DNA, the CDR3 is TGTGCCACCAGCAGAGCGGACCCCACAGATACGCAGTATTTT.

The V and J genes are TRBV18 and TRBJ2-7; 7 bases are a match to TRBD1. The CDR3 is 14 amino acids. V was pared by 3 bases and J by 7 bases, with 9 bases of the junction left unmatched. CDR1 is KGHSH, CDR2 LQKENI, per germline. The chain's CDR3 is CASSPYTGAQEQYF. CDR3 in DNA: TGTGCCAGCTCACCCTACACAGGGGCTCAAGAGCAGTACTTC.

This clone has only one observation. CDR3 protein: CASSLPRGSYNEQFF. The CDR3 DNA sequence: TGCGCCAGCAGCTTGCCTAGAGGCTCCTACAATGAGCAGTTCTTC. The gene calls are TRBV5-1 and TRBJ2-1; D ambiguous. This CDR3 comprises 15 residues. V was clipped by 1 base and J by 0 bases, with 8 bases between them. CDR1 is SGHRS, CDR2 YFSETQ, per germline.

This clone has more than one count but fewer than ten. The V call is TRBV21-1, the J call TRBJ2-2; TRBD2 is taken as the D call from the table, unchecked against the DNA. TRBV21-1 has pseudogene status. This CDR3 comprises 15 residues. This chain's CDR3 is CASSKLASCHGELFF. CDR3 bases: TGTGCCAGCAGCAAACTGGCTAGTTGTCACGGGGAGCTGTTTTTT.

CDR3 sequence: CASSGGFAWFYEQYF. The CDR3 coding sequence is TGTGCCAGCAGCGGAGGGTTCGCTTGGTTCTACGAGCAGTACTTC. This chain joins TRBV28 and TRBJ2-7; the D gene is possibly TRBD2 (6 bases). V dropped 6 bases and J dropped 3 bases, with 18 bases sitting between them. The CDR3 totals 15 residues. Per germline, CDR1 MDHEN and CDR2 SYDVKM.

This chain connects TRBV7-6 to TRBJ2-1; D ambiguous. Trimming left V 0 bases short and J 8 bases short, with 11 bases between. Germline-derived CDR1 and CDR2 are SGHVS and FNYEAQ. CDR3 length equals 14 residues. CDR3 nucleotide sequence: TGTGCCAGCAGCTTAGCGCGGAGCTCATATGAGCAGTTCTTC. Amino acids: CASSLARSSYEQFF.

CDR3 residues: CASSYPGQGNEQYF. The CDR3 DNA sequence: TGTGCCAGCAGTTACCCAGGACAGGGAAACGAGCAGTACTTC. V usage is TRBV6-6 and J usage is TRBJ2-7; 8 nucleotides match TRBD1. The CDR3 is made up of 14 amino acids. The trim removed 2 bases at V and 5 bases at J, leaving 5 bases unmatched. Germline V gives CDR1 MNHNY, CDR2 SVGAGI (reference sequence).

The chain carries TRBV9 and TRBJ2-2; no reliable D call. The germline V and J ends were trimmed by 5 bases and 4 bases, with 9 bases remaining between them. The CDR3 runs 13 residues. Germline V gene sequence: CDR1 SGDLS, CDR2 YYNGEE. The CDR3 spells CASRSIGTGELFF. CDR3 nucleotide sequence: TGTGCCAGCAGGTCGATCGGCACCGGGGAGCTGTTTTTT.

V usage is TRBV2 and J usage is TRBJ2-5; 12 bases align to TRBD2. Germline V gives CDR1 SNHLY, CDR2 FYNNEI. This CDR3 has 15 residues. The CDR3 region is CGSESMTSGSQTQYF. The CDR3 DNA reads TGTGGCAGTGAAAGTATGACTAGCGGGAGTCAGACCCAGTACTTC.

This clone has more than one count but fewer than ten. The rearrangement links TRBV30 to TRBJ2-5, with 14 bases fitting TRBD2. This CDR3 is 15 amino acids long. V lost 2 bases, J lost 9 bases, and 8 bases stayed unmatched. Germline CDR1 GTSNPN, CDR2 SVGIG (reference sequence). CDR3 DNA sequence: TGTGCCTGGAGTACCGGGACTAGCGGGAGAAAGGCCCAGTACTTC. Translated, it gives CAWSTGTSGRKAQYF.

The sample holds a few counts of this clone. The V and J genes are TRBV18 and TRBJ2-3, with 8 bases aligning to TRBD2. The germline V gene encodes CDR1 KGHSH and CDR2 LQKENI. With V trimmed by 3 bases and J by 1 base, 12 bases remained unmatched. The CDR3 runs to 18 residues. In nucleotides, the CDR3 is TGTGCCAGCTCACCTCTTACCGGGAGGGCCGCGGGCACAGATACGCAGTATTTT. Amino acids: CASSPLTGRAAGTDTQYF. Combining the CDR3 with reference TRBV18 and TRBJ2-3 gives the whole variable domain NAGVMQNPRHLVRRRGQEARLRCSPMKGHSHVYWYRQLPEEGLKFMVYLQKENIIDESGMPKERFSAEFPKEGPSILRIQQVVRGDSAAYFCASSPLTGRAAGTDTQYFGPGTRLTVL.

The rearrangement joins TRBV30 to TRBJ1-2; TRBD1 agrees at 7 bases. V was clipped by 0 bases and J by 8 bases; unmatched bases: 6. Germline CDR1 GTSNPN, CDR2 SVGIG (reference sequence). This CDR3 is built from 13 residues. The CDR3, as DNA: TGTGCCTGGAGTGTACGACAGGGAAACGGCTACACCTTC. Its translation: CAWSVRQGNGYTF.

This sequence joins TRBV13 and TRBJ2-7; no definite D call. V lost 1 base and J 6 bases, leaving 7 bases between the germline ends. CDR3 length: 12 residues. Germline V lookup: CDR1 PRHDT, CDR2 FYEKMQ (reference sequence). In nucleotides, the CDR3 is TGTGCCAGCAGCTTAGAGAGCAGCGAGCAGTACTTC. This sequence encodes CASSLESSEQYF.

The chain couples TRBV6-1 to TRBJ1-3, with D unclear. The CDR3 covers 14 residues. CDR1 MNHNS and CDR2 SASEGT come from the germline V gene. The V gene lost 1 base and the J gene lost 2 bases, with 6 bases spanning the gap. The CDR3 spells CASSEGGAGNTIYF. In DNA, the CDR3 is TGTGCCAGCAGTGAAGGGGGTGCTGGAAACACCATATATTTT.

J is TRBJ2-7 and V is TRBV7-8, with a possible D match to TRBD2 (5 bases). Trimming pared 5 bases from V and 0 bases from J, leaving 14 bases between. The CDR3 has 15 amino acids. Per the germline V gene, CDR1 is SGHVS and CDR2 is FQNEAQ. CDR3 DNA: TGTGCCAGCAGCCCCCGGGGAGCGGCCTCCTACGAGCAGTACTTC. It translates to CASSPRGAASYEQYF.

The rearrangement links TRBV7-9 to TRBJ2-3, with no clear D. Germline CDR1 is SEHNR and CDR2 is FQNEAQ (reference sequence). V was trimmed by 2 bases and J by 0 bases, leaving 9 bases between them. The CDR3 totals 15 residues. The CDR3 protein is CASSLLRPSTDTQYF. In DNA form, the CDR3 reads TGTGCCAGCAGCTTACTGCGACCCAGCACAGATACGCAGTATTTT.

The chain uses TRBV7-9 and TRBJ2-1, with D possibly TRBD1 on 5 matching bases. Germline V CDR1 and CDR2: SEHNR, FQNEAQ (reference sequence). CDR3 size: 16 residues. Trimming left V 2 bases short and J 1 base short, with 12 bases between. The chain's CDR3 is CASSLNPGWSYNEQFF. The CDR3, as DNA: TGTGCCAGCAGCTTAAACCCAGGGTGGTCCTACAATGAGCAGTTCTTC.

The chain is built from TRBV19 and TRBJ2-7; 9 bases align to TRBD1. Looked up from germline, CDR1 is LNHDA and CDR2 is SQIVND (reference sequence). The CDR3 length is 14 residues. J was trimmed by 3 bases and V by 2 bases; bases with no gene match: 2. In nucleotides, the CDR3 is TGTGCCAGTAGTATACGGACAGGGGACTACGAGCAGTACTTC. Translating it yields CASSIRTGDYEQYF.

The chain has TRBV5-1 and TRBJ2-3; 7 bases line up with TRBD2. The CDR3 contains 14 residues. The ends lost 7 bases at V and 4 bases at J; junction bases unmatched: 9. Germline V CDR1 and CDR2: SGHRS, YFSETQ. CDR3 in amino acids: CASWPLAAADTQYF. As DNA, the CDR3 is TGCGCCAGCTGGCCTCTAGCGGCGGCAGATACGCAGTATTTT.

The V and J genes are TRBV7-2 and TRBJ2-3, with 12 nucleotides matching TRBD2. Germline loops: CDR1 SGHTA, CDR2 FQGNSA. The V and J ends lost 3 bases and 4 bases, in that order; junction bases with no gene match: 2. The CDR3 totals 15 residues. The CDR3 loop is CASSFGTSGPDTQYF. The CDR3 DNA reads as TGTGCCAGCAGCTTCGGGACTAGCGGGCCAGATACGCAGTATTTT.

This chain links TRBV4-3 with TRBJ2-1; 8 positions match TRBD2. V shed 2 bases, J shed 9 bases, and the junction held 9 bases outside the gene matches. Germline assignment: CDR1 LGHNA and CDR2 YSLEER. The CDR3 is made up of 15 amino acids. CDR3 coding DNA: TGCGCCAGCAGCCAACTTAGCGGGATACGGGGTGAGCAGTTCTTC. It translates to CASSQLSGIRGEQFF.

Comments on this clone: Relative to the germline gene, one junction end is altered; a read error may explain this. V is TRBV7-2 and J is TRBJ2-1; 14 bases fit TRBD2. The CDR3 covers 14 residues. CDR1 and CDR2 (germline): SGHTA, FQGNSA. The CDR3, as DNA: TGTGCCAGCAGAAAGGGACTAGCGGGAGACCTCTGGATCTTC. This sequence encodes CASRKGLAGDLWIF.